The sample holds a few counts of the clone carrying this T cell receptor (beta chain). Sequencing was performed with immunoSEQ multiplex PCR; in TCRdb, only in-frame clones are kept and a portion is missing. Of roughly 50,000 clones listed, approximately 80% are singletons. Time point reported: baseline, week 1 (first vaccination visit). Indicated treatment: pre-vaccination baseline after standard-of-care therapy. These data originate in a study of a mutant IDH1 vaccine in newly diagnosed glioma. This CDR3 is 10 amino acids long. V lost 7 bases and J lost 3, with 3 bases in between. CDR1 is MNHNY, CDR2 SVGAGI, per germline (reference sequence).

The sample in question was PBMCs, obtained from a glioma patient treated with radiotherapy, temozolomide or both. The V call is TRBV6-6, the J call TRBJ1-2; D uncertain. The TCR originated in a young man with glioma. CDR3 bases: TGTGCCAGCATGCACTATGGCTACACCTTC. Protein: CASMHYGYTF.